The 3 T cell receptor beta chains presented below share a single source sample, sequenced in a study of blood T cell repertoires in COVID-19. Sequencing used immunoSEQ multiplex PCR; TCRdb keeps in-frame clones, though not all of them. The sample includes some 58,000 clones, roughly four fifths of them seen just once. Source material: peripheral blood. These receptors originate from a man between 60 and 75 years old with COVID-19, enrolled during active disease.

This chain joins TRBV7-3 and TRBJ2-3; 9 bases match TRBD2. J was trimmed by 5 bases and V by 5 bases; bases with no gene match: 8. Germline V gene lookup returns CDR1 SGHTA and CDR2 FQGTGA. This CDR3 region has 15 residues. The CDR3 nucleotides read TGTGCCAGCAGCCTTAGGCGGGGGGGCGGAGATACGCAGTATTTT. This translates into CASSLRRGGGDTQYF. Looking up the rest from reference TRBV7-3 and TRBJ2-3 gives the full variable domain: GAGVSQTPSNKVTEKGKYVELRCDPISGHTALYWYRQSLGQGPEFLIYFQGTGAADDSGLPNDRFFAVRPEGSVSTLKIQRTERGDSAVYLCASSLRRGGGDTQYFGPGTRLTVL.

The J gene is TRBJ1-2, the V gene TRBV2; 7 positions match TRBD1. Germline V lookup: CDR1 SNHLY, CDR2 FYNNEI. The V gene end was trimmed by 7 bases and the J gene end by 5 bases; junction bases not matched to a gene: 4. The CDR3 is 12 residues long. CDR3 bases: TGTGCCAGCATGGGGACAGTTTATGGCTACACCTTC. Translating gives CASMGTVYGYTF. The complete variable domain, with remaining parts taken from reference TRBV2 and TRBJ1-2, reads EPEVTQTPSHQVTQMGQEVILRCVPISNHLYFYWYRQILGQKVEFLVSFYNNEISEKSEIFDDQFSVERPDGSNFTLKIRSTKLEDSAMYFCASMGTVYGYTFGSGTRLTVV.

This chain uses TRBV6-5 with TRBJ1-2; possibly TRBD1 for D (5 bases). Trimming cost V 8 bases and J 3 bases, with 7 bases left between them. Per germline, CDR1 MNHEY and CDR2 SVGAGI. This CDR3 contains 11 residues. CDR3 in amino acids: CASVRDYGYTF. In DNA form, the CDR3 reads TGTGCCAGCGTCAGGGACTATGGCTACACCTTC.